This T cell receptor (beta chain) was recovered during a study of blood T cell repertoires in COVID-19. Study background: PBMCs, B-cell-depleted T cells, or T cells were the source of the cDNA or gDNA that made up the material.

Germline lookup yields CDR1 SEHNR and CDR2 FQNEAQ (reference sequence). The CDR3 runs to 13 residues. V gave up 4 bases and J gave up 6 bases, with 12 bases separating them. Produced via immunoSEQ multiplex PCR; TCRdb's table is partial and in-frame only. This table holds some 220,000 clones, around 82% found once. V usage is TRBV7-9 and J usage is TRBJ1-1; no firm D call. The receptor's source is a woman under 40 who had recovered from COVID-19. Specimen: peripheral blood. The CDR3 DNA reads as TGTGCCAGCAGCTCACGTTCACAAGCTGAAGCTTTCTTT. This codes for CASSSRSQAEAFF. The variable domain in full, with the rest retrieved from reference TRBV7-9 and TRBJ1-1, is DTGVSQNPRHKITKRGQNVTFRCDPISEHNRLYWYRQTLGQGPEFLTYFQNEAQLEKSRLLSDRFSAERPKGSFSTLEIQRTEQGDSAMYLCASSSRSQAEAFFGQGTRLTVV.